This TCR beta chain was obtained from a study of glioma-infiltrating T cells after dendritic cell vaccination. Whole-study context: Autologous tumor lysate-pulsed dendritic cell vaccination was given between the early 2000s and the early 2010s.

The repertoire was sequenced with immunoSEQ multiplex PCR; TCRdb's copy has only in-frame clones and lacks some. The sample carries about 90,000 clones, under 85% recorded once. CDR3 length: 15 residues. Trimming took off 1 base at V and 4 bases at J, with 13 bases between the two ends. Germline V gives CDR1 LNHNV, CDR2 YYDKDF (reference sequence). Whole-study results and caveats: Only a small number of patients had complete blood and tumor samples.

This clone showed up just once. Its matching antigen is unknown. Time point meaning: after dendritic cell vaccination, including at tumor progression/relapse. The sample in question was blood, obtained after dendritic cell vaccination. The clonotype comes from a human donor with glioblastoma. J is TRBJ1-2 and V is TRBV15, with D possibly matching TRBD1 (6 bases). The CDR3 reads CATSRGRDKVYGYTF. The CDR3 DNA is TGTGCCACCAGCAGAGGTCGGGACAAGGTCTATGGCTACACCTTC.